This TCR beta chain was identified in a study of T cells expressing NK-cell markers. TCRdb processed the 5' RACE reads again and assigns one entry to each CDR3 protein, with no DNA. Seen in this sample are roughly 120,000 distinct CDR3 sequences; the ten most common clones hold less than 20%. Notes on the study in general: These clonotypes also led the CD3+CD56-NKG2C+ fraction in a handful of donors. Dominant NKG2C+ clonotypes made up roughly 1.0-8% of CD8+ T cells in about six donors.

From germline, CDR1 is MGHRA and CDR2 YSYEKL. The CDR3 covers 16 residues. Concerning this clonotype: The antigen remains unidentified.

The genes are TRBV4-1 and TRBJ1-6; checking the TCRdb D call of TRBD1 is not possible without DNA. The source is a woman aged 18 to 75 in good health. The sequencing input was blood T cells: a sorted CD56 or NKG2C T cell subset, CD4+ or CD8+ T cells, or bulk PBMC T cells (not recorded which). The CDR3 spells CASSQSPGQGYSPLHF.